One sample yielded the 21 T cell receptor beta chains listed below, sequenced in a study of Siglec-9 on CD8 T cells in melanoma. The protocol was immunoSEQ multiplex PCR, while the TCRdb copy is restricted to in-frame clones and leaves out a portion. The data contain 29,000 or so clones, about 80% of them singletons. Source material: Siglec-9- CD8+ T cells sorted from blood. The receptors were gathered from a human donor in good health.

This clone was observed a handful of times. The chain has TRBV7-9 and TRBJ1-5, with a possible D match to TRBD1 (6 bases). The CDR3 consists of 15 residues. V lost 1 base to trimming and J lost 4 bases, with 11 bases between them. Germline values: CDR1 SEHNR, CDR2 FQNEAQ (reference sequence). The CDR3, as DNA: TGTGCCAGCAGCTTAGGGGGGGCAGATAATCAGCCCCAGCATTTT. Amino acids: CASSLGGADNQPQHF.

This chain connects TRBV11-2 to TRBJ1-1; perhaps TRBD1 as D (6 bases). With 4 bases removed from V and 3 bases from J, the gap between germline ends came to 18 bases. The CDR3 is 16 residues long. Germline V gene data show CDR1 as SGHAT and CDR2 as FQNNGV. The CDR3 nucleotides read TGTGCCAGCAGCTCCACAGTCAGGGGCAGCGACACTGAAGCTTTCTTT. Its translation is CASSSTVRGSDTEAFF. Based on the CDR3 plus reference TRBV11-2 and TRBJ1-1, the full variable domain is EAGVAQSPRYKIIEKRQSVAFWCNPISGHATLYWYQQILGQGPKLLIQFQNNGVVDDSQLPKDRFSAERLKGVDSTLKIQPAKLEDSAVYLCASSSTVRGSDTEAFFGQGTRLTVV.

CDR3 sequence: CAISVTRQGLEAFF. CDR3 nucleotide sequence: TGTGCCATCAGTGTAACCCGACAGGGACTTGAAGCTTTCTTT. This sequence joins TRBV10-3 and TRBJ1-1; TRBD1 agrees at 7 bases. With V trimmed by 4 bases and J by 7 bases, 9 bases remained unmatched. CDR1 is ENHRY, CDR2 SYGVKD, per germline. This CDR3 has 14 residues.

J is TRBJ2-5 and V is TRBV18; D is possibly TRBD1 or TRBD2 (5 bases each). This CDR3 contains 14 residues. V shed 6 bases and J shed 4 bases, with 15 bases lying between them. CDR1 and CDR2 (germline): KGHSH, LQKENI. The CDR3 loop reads CASSPGQAGETQYF. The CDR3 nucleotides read TGTGCCAGCTCCCCGGGGCAGGCCGGAGAGACCCAGTACTTC.

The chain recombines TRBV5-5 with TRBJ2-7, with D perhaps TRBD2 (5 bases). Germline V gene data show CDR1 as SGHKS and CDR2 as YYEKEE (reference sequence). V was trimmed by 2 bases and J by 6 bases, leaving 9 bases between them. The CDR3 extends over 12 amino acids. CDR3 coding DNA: TGTGCCAGCAGCTTCGGCGGGCTCGAGCAGTACTTC. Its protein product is CASSFGGLEQYF.

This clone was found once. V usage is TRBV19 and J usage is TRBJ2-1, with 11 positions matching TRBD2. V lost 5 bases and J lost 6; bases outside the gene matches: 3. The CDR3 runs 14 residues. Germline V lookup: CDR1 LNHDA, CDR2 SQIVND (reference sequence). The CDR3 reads CASSPSGGFNEQFF. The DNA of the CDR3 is TGTGCCAGTAGTCCTAGCGGGGGGTTCAATGAGCAGTTCTTC.

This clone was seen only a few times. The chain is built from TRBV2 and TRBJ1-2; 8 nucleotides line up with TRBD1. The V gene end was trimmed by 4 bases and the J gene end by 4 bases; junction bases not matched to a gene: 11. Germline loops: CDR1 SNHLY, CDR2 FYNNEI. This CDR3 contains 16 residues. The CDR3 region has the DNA TGTGCCAGCAGTGGCCCACTGATAACAGGGGGCTATGGCTACACCTTC. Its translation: CASSGPLITGGYGYTF.

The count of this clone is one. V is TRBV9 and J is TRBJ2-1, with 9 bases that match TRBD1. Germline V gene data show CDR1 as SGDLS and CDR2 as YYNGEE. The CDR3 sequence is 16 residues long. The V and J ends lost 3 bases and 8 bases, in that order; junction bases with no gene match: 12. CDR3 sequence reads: CASSAYGGTGYDEQFF. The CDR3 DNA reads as TGTGCCAGCAGCGCGTACGGAGGGACAGGGTATGATGAGCAGTTCTTC.

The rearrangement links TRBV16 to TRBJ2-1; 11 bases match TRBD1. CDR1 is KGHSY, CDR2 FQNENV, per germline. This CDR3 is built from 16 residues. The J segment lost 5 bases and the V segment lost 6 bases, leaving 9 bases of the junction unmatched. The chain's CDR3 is CASSHSMGQGDNEQFF. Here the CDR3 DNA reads TGTGCCAGCAGTCATTCTATGGGACAGGGGGACAATGAGCAGTTCTTC.

The CDR3 bases are TGTGCCAGCAGTTCCGCGGCCGACTTTTACGAGCAGTACTTC. Translating gives CASSSAADFYEQYF. This chain uses TRBV6-5 with TRBJ2-7; D not certain. Deletions cut 4 bases from V and 4 bases from J, with 14 bases between. The V gene's germline CDR1 is MNHEY and CDR2 SVGAGI. The CDR3 loop spans 14 amino acids.

The CDR3 region is CAIPTENYGYTF. The CDR3 bases are TGTGCCATCCCGACAGAAAACTATGGCTACACCTTC. The chain recombines TRBV10-3 with TRBJ1-2, with TRBD1 as a possible D gene (5 bases). Trimming cost V 8 bases and J 2 bases, with 9 bases left between them. The germline V gene has CDR1 ENHRY and CDR2 SYGVKD. This CDR3 spans 12 amino acids.

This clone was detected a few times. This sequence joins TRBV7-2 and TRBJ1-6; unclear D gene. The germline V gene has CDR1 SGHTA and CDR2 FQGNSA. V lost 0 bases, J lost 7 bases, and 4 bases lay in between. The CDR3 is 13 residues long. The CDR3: CASSLAVNSPLHF. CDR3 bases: TGTGCCAGCAGCTTAGCGGTGAATTCACCCCTCCACTTT.

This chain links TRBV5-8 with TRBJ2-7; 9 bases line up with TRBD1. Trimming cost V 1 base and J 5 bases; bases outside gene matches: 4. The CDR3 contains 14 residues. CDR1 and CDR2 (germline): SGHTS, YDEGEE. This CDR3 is CASSLWTGADEQYV. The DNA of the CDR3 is TGTGCCAGCAGCTTGTGGACAGGGGCCGACGAGCAGTACGTC.

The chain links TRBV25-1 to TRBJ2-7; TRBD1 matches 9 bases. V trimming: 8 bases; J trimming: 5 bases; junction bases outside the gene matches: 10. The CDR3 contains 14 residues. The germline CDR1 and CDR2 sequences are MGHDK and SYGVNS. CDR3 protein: CASGPGTGMDEQYF. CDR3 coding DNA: TGTGCCAGCGGCCCCGGGACAGGGATGGACGAGCAGTACTTC.

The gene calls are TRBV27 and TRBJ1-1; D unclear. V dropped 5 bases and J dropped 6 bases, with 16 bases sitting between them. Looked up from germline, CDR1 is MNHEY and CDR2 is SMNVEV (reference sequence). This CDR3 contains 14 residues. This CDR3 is CASSRRIGPAEAFF. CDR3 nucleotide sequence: TGTGCCAGCAGTCGACGGATAGGACCAGCTGAAGCTTTCTTT.

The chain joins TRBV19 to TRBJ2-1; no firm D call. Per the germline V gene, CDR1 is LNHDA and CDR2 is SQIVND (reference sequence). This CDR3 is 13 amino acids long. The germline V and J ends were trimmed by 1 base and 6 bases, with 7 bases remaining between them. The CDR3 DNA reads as TGTGCCAGTAGTATAGGGCAGGCCAATGAGCAGTTCTTC. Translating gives CASSIGQANEQFF.

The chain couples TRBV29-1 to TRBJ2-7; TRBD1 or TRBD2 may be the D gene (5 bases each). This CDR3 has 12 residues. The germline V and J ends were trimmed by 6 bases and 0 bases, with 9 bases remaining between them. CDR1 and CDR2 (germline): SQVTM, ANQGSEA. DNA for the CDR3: TGCAGCGTCGAGGGGAGCTCCTACGAGCAGTACTTC. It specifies CSVEGSSYEQYF.

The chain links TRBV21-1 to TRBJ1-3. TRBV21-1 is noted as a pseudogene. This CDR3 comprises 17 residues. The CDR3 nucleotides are TGTGCCAGCAGCAAAGACCGGCGGGGGTGGTCTGGAAACACCATATATTTT. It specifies CASSKDRRGWSGNTIYF.

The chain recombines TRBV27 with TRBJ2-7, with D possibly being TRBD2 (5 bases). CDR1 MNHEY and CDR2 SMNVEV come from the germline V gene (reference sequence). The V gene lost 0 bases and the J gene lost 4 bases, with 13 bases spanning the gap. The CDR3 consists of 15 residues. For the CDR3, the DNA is TGTGCCAGCAGTTTATCGGCAGGAGGTTCATACGAGCAGTACTTC. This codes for CASSLSAGGSYEQYF.

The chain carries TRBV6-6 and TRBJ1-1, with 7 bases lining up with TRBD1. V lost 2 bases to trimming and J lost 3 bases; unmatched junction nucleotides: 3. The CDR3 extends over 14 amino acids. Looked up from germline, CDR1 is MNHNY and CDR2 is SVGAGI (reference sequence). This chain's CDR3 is CASSYRGTDTEAFF. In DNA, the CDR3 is TGTGCCAGCAGTTACCGCGGGACAGACACTGAAGCTTTCTTT.

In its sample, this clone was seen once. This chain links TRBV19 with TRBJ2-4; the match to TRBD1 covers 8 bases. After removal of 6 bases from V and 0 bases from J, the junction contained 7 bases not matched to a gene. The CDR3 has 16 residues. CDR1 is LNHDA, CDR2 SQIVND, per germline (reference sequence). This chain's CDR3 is CASSNRQGLAKNIQYF. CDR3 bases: TGTGCCAGTAGCAACCGACAGGGGCTAGCCAAAAACATTCAGTACTTC.